Below, one T cell receptor beta chain is given with its context. Its target is not known. This record belongs to a study of blood T cells in healthy people across ages. Study-level points and caveats: Long-lived and aged donors differed, with more naive CD4+ cells and higher diversity in the long-lived. Per million T cells, TCR beta diversity dropped about linearly as age rose.

Donors each provided 8 to 10 milliliters of peripheral blood. The CDR3 length is 14 residues. Trimming pared 6 bases from V and 3 bases from J, leaving 16 bases between. CDR1 is DFQATT and CDR2 is SNEGSKA in the germline V gene (reference sequence). Primed by a sample-barcoded 5' primer and a J-beta primer mix, a second PCR proceeded for roughly 6 to 12 cycles. TCRdb re-derived calls from the 5' RACE reads in MiXCR, one entry per CDR3 protein. Of just over 1 million distinct CDR3 sequences in the sample, around 43% are singletons; the top ten hold about 20%. This sequence joins TRBV20-1 and TRBJ2-3; weak D call: TRBD2 (6 bases). The origin of this receptor is a woman aged 55-69 years in good health. Sequenced sample: blood. CDR3 nucleotides: TGCAGTGCCACCCACGGGAGTCCGACAGATACGCAGTATTTT. Protein product: CSATHGSPTDTQYF.